These 15 T cell receptor beta chains share one sample of origin, sequenced in a study of tumor-infiltrating lymphocytes in primary liver carcinoma. A primer matching the constant region was used to make TCR beta cDNA from approximately 0.45 ug of total RNA. Construction of TCR beta libraries relied on three successive nested multiplex PCR rounds employing slightly modified ARM-PCR. Primers for the first two PCR rounds were TRBV1-TRBV30 forward primers and a C-beta reverse primer (roughly 10 cycles per round). Via MiXCR, TCRdb re-called the multiplex PCR reads, giving one row per CDR3 protein. The data show around 210,000 distinct CDR3 sequences, around three fifths seen once. Extraction also yielded germline DNA, while blood RNA was obtained from unsorted whole blood. The sequenced sample was peripheral blood. The origin of the receptors is an older woman with primary liver carcinoma and hepatitis B virus infection.

Turning to this clonotype: The junction and the germline gene differ at one end; a read error may be behind it. This chain connects TRBV6-6 to TRBJ2-7, with a weak D call TRBD1 (6 bases). This CDR3 has 16 residues. The germline CDR1 and CDR2 sequences are MNHNY and SVGAGI (reference sequence). The CDR3 loop reads CASSYSGQIPSYERYF. The CDR3 region has the DNA TGTGCCAGTAGTTACTCCGGACAGATCCCATCCTACGAGCGGTACTTC.

As DNA, the CDR3 is TGTGCCATCGGTGTGGTAGGACAGAGCAATGAGCAGTTCTTC. This sequence encodes CAIGVVGQSNEQFF. The J gene is TRBJ2-1, the V gene TRBV10-3; perhaps TRBD1 as D (6 bases). Per the germline V gene, CDR1 is ENHRY and CDR2 is SYGVKD. Trimming removed 8 bases at V and 6 bases at J, with 17 bases between. This CDR3 contains 14 residues.

In regard to this clonotype: Since a much larger clone is just one base distant, this may be a read error. V gene TRBV10-3 combines with J gene TRBJ1-2, with 9 nucleotides matching TRBD1. The CDR3 consists of 15 residues. Germline loops: CDR1 ENHRY, CDR2 SYGVKD. CDR3 bases: TGTGCCATCAAGCCGGGACAGGGAACCAACTATGGCTGCACCTTC. It encodes CAIKPGQGTNYGCTF.

As for this clonotype: The junction and the germline gene differ at one end; a read error may be behind it. The genes are TRBV5-1 and TRBJ2-2; possible D gene TRBD2, 6 bases. Germline assignment: CDR1 SGHRS and CDR2 YFSETQ. The CDR3 sequence is 19 residues long. CDR3 sequence reads: CASSLEGMMSRAGTGELVF. The CDR3 DNA follows: TGCGCCAGCAGCTTGGAGGGCATGATGTCCCGAGCGGGCACCGGGGAGCTGGTTTTT.

This clonotype was recorded many times. This chain uses TRBV12-3 or TRBV12-4 with TRBJ2-7, with 10 bases identical to TRBD2. The CDR3 covers 18 residues. With V trimmed by 2 bases and J by 1 base, 11 bases remained unmatched. CDR3 loop: CASSLSDLAGVFSYEQYF. DNA of the CDR3: TGTGCCAGCAGTTTATCAGACCTAGCGGGGGTCTTTTCCTACGAGCAGTACTTC.

The genes are TRBV4-1 and TRBJ2-1; 9 bases fit TRBD2. After removal of 2 bases from V and 0 bases from J, the junction contained 5 bases not matched to a gene. Per germline, CDR1 MGHRA and CDR2 YSYEKL. The CDR3 is made up of 17 amino acids. CDR3 region: CASSQLIAGVSYNEQFF. CDR3 nucleotide sequence: TGCGCCAGCAGCCAACTAATAGCGGGAGTCTCCTACAATGAGCAGTTCTTC.

Details on this clonotype: This may arise from a read error, as a much more abundant clone is one base away. The genes are TRBV28 and TRBJ2-7; D is uncertain. With 6 bases removed from V and 3 bases from J, the gap between germline ends came to 30 bases. CDR1 MDHEN and CDR2 SYDVKM come from the germline V gene. There are 19 residues in the CDR3. CDR3: CASRSTGGHQPGRLYEQYF. CDR3 nucleotides: TGTGCCAGCAGGTCTACCGGTGGGCACCAGCCTGGGCGCCTCTACGAGCAGTACTTC.

This clonotype has a count of ten or more. The V gene is TRBV12-3 or TRBV12-4, the J gene TRBJ1-2; D is unresolved. The CDR3 has 15 residues. V gave up 1 base and J gave up 4 bases, with 13 bases separating them. For the CDR3, the DNA is TGTGCCAGCAGTTTAGGTCCCCAGACCCGCTATGGCTACACCTTC. It is translated as CASSLGPQTRYGYTF.

This clonotype was detected many times. The chain combines TRBV11-3 with TRBJ2-1, with a possible D match to TRBD2 (5 bases). CDR3 size: 15 residues. Trimming left V 3 bases short and J 9 bases short, with 18 bases between. Germline assignment: CDR1 SGHNT and CDR2 YENEEA. This CDR3 is CASSLAAAARGEQFF. The CDR3 region has the DNA TGTGCCAGCAGCTTGGCAGCGGCTGCCCGGGGTGAGCAGTTCTTC. The whole variable domain, remainder taken from reference TRBV11-3 and TRBJ2-1, is EAGVVQSPRYKIIEKKQPVAFWCNPISGHNTLYWYLQNLGQGPELLIRYENEEAVDDSQLPKDRFSAERLKGVDSTLKIQPAELGDSAVYLCASSLAAAARGEQFFGPGTRLTVL.

Regarding this clonotype: This could be a read error, since a much larger clone is one nucleotide away. This sequence joins TRBV5-4 and TRBJ1-2; D possibly corresponds to TRBD1 (6 bases). CDR1 is SGHNT, CDR2 YYREEE, per germline (reference sequence). The germline V and J ends were trimmed by 0 bases and 4 bases, with 10 bases remaining between them. This CDR3 contains 14 residues. DNA of the CDR3: TGTGCCAGCAGCTTGGAGGGGGTCCGCTATGGCTACACCTTC. This codes for CASSLEGVRYGYTF.

Concerning this clonotype: One junction end does not reproduce the germline sequence, and a read error may be involved. This chain links TRBV7-8 with TRBJ2-2, with 7 bases fitting TRBD1. Germline V gives CDR1 SGHVS, CDR2 FQNEAQ. CDR3 length: 14 residues. The CDR3 bases are TGTGCCAGCAGCCAGGGGGATAACACTGGGGAGCTGTTTTTT. Translation gives CASSQGDNTGELFF. The full variable domain, with the rest looked up from reference TRBV7-8 and TRBJ2-2, is GAGVSQSPRYKVAKRGQDVALRCDPISGHVSLFWYQQALGQGPEFLTYFQNEAQLDKSGLPSDRFFAERPEGSVSTLKIQRTQQEDSAVYLCASSQGDNTGELFFGEGSRLTVL.

A note on this clonotype: One base away lies a much larger clone, so this may be a sequencing read error. The chain is built from TRBV6-1 and TRBJ2-1; D may be TRBD2 (6 bases). This CDR3 has 19 amino acids. V gave up 2 bases and J gave up 6 bases, with 26 bases separating them. Germline V gene sequence: CDR1 MNHNS, CDR2 SASEGT. The CDR3 DNA reads TGTGCCAGCAGTGAATTGGACGGGAGCTCGGTTCGCTCGTTCAATGAGCAGTTCTTC. Amino acids: CASSELDGSSVRSFNEQFF.

Only a few counts were recorded for this clonotype. The chain combines TRBV12-3 or TRBV12-4 with TRBJ2-5, with D perhaps matching TRBD2 (5 bases). Trimming took 5 bases from V and 2 from J, leaving 15 bases between them. The CDR3 sequence is 15 residues long. The CDR3 is CASSPGVTWQETQYF. As DNA, the CDR3 is TGTGCCAGCAGTCCCGGGGTTACGTGGCAAGAGACCCAGTACTTC.

Only one count was recorded for this clonotype. At one end, the junction sequence differs from germline, possibly due to a read error. V is TRBV10-3 and J is TRBJ2-5; 7 positions agree with TRBD2. CDR3 length equals 16 residues. The germline CDR1 and CDR2 sequences are ENHRY and SYGVKD. This chain's CDR3 is CAISLGGGEGQEAQYF. Written as DNA, the CDR3 is TGTGCCATCAGTCTTGGGGGGGGGGAGGGCCAAGAGGCCCAGTACTTC.

The gene calls are TRBV11-2 and TRBJ2-2, with no clear D. Trimming took off 6 bases at V and 7 bases at J, with 12 bases between the two ends. Germline CDR1 reads SGHAT; CDR2 reads FQNNGV. The CDR3 contains 13 residues. The chain's CDR3 is CASSRPSVGELFF. As DNA, the CDR3 is TGTGCCAGCAGTAGGCCTTCTGTCGGGGAGCTGTTTTTT.